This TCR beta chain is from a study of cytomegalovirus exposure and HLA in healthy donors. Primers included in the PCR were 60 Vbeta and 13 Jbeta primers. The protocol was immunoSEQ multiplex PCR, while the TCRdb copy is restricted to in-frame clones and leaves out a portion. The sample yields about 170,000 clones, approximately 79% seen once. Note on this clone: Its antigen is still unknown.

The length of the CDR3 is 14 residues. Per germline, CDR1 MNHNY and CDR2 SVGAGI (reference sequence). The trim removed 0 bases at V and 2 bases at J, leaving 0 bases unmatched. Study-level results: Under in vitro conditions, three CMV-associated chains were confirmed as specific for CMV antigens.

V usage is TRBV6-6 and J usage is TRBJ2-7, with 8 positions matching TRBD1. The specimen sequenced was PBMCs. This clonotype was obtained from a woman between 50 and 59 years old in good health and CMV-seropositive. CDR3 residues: CASSYSRGPYEQYF. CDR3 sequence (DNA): TGTGCCAGCAGTTACTCCAGGGGGCCCTACGAGCAGTACTTC.